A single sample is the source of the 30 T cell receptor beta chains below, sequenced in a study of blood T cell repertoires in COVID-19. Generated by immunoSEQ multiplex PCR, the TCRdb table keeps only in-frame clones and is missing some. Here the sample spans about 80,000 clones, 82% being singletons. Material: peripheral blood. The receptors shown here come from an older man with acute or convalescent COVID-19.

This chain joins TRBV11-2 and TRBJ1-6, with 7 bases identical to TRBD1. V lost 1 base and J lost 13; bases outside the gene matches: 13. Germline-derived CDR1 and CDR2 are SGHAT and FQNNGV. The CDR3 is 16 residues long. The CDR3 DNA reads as TGTGCCAGCAGCTTAGGAGGTACAGGGGTGTGGGGGCCCCTCCACTTT. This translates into CASSLGGTGVWGPLHF.

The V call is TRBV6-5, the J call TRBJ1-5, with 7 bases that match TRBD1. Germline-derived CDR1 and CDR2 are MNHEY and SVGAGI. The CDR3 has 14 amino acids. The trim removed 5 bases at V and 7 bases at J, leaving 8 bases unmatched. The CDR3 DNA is TGTGCCAGCAGTACCGAGGGACAGATCCAGCCCCAGCATTTT. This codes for CASSTEGQIQPQHF.

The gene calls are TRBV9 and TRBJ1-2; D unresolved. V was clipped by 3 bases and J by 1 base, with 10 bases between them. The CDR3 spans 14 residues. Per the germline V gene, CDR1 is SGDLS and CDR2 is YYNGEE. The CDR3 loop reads CASSASTGNYGYTF. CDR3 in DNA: TGTGCCAGCAGCGCCTCGACGGGTAACTATGGCTACACCTTC.

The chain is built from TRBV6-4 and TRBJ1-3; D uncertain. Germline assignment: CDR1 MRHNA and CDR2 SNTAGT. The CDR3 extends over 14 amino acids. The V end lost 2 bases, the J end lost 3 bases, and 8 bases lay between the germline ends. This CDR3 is CASSDAAFGNTIYF. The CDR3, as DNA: TGTGCCAGCAGTGACGCAGCGTTTGGAAACACCATATATTTT.

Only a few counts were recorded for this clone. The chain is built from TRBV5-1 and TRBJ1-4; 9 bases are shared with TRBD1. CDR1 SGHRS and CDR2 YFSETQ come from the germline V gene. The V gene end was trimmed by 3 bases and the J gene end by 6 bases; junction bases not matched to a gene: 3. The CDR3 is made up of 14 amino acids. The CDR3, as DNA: TGCGCCAGCAGCTGGGGACAGGGCTATGAAAAACTGTTTTTT. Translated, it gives CASSWGQGYEKLFF.

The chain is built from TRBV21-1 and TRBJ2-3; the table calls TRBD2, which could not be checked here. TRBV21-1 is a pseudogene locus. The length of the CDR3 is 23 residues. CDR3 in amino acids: CASSPRGVLLAGAHPTSTDTQYF. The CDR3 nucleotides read TGTGCCAGCAGCCCCCGGGGGGTCCTGCTAGCGGGGGCCCACCCGACTAGCACAGATACGCAGTATTTT.

The CDR3 here is CASSHSGQLNTEAFF. The CDR3 DNA reads TGCGCCAGCAGCCACTCCGGACAGCTGAACACTGAAGCTTTCTTT. The rearrangement joins TRBV4-1 to TRBJ1-1; D possibly corresponds to TRBD1 (6 bases). Germline CDR1 and CDR2: MGHRA and YSYEKL. The CDR3 is 15 residues long. Trimming removed 3 bases at V and 0 bases at J, with 11 bases between.

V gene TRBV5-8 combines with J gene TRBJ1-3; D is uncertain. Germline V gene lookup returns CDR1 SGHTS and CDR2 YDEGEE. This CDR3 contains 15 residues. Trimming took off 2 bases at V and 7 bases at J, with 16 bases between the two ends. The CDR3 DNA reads TGTGCCAGCAGCTTACGGCGCCCAGTAGCGAACACCATATATTTT. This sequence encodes CASSLRRPVANTIYF.

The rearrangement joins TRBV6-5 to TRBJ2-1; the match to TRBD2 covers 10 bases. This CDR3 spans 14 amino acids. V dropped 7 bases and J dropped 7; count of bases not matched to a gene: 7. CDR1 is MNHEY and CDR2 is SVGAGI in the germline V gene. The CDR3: CASTPGLASNEQFF. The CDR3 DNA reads TGTGCCAGCACCCCGGGACTAGCGAGTAATGAGCAGTTCTTC.

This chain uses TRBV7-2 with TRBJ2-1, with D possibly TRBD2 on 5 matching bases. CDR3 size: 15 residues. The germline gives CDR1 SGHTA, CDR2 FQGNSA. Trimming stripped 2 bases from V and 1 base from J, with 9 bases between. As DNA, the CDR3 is TGTGCCAGCAGCTTAAACCGGGGTTCCTACAATGAGCAGTTCTTC. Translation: CASSLNRGSYNEQFF.

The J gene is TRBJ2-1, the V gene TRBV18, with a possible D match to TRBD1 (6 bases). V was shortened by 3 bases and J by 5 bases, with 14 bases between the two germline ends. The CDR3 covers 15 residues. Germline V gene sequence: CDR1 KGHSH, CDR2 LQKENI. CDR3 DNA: TGTGCCAGCTCACCCGGACAGATCATAAACAATGAGCAGTTCTTC. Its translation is CASSPGQIINNEQFF.

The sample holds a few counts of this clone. CDR3 coding DNA: TGTGCCAGCAGCCAAGTACAGGTGGATGGCTACACCTTC. Its translation is CASSQVQVDGYTF. The V and J genes are TRBV4-2 and TRBJ1-2; D is perhaps TRBD1 (5 bases). This CDR3 has 13 amino acids. Germline assignment: CDR1 LGHNA and CDR2 YNFKEQ. V shed 1 base and J shed 6 bases, with 9 bases lying between them.

The CDR3 sequence is CASSIPGANTEAFF. The CDR3 DNA reads as TGTGCCAGTAGTATACCCGGAGCAAACACTGAAGCTTTCTTT. This sequence joins TRBV19 and TRBJ1-1; unclear D gene. The CDR3 is 14 amino acids. V dropped 2 bases and J dropped 2 bases, with 9 bases sitting between them. Germline V gene sequence: CDR1 LNHDA, CDR2 SQIVND (reference sequence).

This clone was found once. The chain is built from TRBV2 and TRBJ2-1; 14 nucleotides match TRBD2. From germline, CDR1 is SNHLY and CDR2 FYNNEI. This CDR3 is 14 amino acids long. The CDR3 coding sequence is TGTGCTACCACTGGGGGACTAGCGGGGGATGAGCAGTTCTTC. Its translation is CATTGGLAGDEQFF.

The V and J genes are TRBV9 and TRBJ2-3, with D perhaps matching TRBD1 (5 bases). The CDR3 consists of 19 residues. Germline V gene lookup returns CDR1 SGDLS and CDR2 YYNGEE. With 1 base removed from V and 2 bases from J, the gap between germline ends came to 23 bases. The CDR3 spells CASSVRGWAGKFFTDTQYF. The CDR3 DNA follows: TGTGCCAGCAGCGTAAGGGGCTGGGCAGGGAAGTTTTTCACAGATACGCAGTATTTT.

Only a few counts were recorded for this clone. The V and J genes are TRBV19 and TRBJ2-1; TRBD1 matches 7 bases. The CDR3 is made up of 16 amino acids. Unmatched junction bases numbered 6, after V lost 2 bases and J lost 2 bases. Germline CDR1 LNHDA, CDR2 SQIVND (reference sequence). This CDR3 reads CASSILLGTAYNEQFF. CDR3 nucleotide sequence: TGTGCCAGTAGTATATTACTCGGGACAGCCTACAATGAGCAGTTCTTC.

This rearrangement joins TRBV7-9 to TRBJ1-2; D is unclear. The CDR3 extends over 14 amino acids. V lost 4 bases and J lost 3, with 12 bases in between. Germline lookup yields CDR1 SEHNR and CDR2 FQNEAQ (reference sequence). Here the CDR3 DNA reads TGTGCCAGCAGCTCAAGCGGAGCGGACTATGGCTACACCTTC. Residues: CASSSSGADYGYTF.

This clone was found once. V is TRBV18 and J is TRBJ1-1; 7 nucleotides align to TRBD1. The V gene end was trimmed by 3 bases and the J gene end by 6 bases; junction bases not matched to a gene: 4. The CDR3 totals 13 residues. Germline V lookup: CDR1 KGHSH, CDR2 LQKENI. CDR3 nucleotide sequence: TGTGCCAGCTCACCCCAAGACAGGGCTGAAGCTTTCTTT. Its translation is CASSPQDRAEAFF.

CDR3 amino acids: CASSYSIQINSPLHF. CDR3 in DNA: TGTGCCAGCAGTTACTCGATACAGATTAATTCACCCCTCCACTTT. The V call is TRBV6-5, the J call TRBJ1-6; D is unresolved. Germline CDR1 is MNHEY and CDR2 is SVGAGI. The CDR3 extends over 15 amino acids. With 0 bases removed from V and 6 bases from J, the gap between germline ends came to 9 bases.

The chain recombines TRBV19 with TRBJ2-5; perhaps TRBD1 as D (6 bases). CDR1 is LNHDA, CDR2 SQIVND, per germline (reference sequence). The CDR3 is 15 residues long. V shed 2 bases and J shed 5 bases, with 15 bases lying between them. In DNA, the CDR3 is TGTGCCAGTAGTATACCAAGCAGGGGTGGGGAGACCCAGTACTTC. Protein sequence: CASSIPSRGGETQYF.

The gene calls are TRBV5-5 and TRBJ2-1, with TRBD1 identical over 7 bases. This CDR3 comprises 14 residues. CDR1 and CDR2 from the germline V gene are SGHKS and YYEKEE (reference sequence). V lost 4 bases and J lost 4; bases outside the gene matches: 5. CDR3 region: CASSIRTGYNEQFF. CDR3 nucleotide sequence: TGTGCCAGCAGCATACGGACAGGATACAATGAGCAGTTCTTC.

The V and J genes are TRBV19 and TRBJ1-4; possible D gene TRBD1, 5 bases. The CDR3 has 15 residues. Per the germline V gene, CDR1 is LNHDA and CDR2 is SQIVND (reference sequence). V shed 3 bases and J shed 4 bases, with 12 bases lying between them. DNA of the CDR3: TGTGCCAGTAGTATCACAGGAGCCAATAATGAAAAACTGTTTTTT. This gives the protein CASSITGANNEKLFF.

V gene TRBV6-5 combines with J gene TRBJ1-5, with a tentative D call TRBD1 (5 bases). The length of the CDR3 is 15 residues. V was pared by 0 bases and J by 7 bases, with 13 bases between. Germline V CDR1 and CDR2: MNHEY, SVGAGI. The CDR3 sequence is CASSYSGDLGQPQHF. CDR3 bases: TGTGCCAGCAGTTACTCCGGGGACTTAGGCCAGCCCCAGCATTTT.

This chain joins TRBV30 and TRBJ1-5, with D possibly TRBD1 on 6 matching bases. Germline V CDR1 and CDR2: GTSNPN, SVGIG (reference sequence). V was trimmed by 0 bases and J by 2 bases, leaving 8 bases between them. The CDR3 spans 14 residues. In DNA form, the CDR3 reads TGTGCCTGGAGTGTCCGGACAGGCAATCAGCCCCAGCATTTT. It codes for CAWSVRTGNQPQHF. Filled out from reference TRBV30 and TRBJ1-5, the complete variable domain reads SQTIHQWPATLVQPVGSPLSLECTVEGTSNPNLYWYRQAAGRGLQLLFYSVGIGQISSEVPQNLSASRPQDRQFILSSKKLLLSDSGFYLCAWSVRTGNQPQHFGDGTRLSIL.

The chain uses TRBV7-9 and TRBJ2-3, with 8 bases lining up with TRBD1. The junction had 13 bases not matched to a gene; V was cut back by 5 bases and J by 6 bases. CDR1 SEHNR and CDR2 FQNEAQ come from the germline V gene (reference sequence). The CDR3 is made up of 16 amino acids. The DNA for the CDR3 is TGTGCCAGCAGCCCCTCAGGACAGGGCTGGACGGATACGCAGTATTTT. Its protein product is CASSPSGQGWTDTQYF. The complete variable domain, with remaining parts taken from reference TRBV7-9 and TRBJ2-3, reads DTGVSQNPRHKITKRGQNVTFRCDPISEHNRLYWYRQTLGQGPEFLTYFQNEAQLEKSRLLSDRFSAERPKGSFSTLEIQRTEQGDSAMYLCASSPSGQGWTDTQYFGPGTRLTVL.

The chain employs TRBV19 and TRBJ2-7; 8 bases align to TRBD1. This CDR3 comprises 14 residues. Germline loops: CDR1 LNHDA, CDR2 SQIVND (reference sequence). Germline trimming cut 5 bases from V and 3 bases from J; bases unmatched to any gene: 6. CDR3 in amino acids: CASSGRTGFYEQYF. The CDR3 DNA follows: TGTGCCAGTAGTGGTCGGACAGGGTTCTACGAGCAGTACTTC.

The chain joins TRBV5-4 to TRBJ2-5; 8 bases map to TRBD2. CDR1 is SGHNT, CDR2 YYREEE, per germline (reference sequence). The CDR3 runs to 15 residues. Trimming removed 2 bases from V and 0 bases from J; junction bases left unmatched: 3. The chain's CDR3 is CASSFGGGYQETQYF. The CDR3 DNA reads TGTGCCAGCAGCTTTGGCGGGGGGTACCAAGAGACCCAGTACTTC. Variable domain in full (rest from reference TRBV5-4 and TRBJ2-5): ETGVTQSPTHLIKTRGQQVTLRCSSQSGHNTVSWYQQALGQGPQFIFQYYREEENGRGNFPPRFSGLQFPNYSSELNVNALELDDSALYLCASSFGGGYQETQYFGPGTRLLVL.

The CDR3: CATSREAGFYGYTF. As DNA, the CDR3 is TGTGCCACCAGCAGAGAGGCGGGGTTCTATGGCTACACCTTC. The J gene is TRBJ1-2, the V gene TRBV15; D gene ambiguous. Germline CDR1 and CDR2: LNHNV and YYDKDF (reference sequence). With 0 bases removed from V and 4 bases from J, the gap between germline ends came to 9 bases. The CDR3 runs to 14 residues.

The CDR3 DNA sequence: TGTGCCAGCAGCTTAGATCCGGGAAACTATGGCTACACCTTC. This sequence encodes CASSLDPGNYGYTF. This sequence joins TRBV7-3 and TRBJ1-2, with D unclear. CDR1 and CDR2 from the germline V gene are SGHTA and FQGTGA. With 2 bases removed from V and 2 bases from J, the gap between germline ends came to 9 bases. This CDR3 is 14 amino acids long.

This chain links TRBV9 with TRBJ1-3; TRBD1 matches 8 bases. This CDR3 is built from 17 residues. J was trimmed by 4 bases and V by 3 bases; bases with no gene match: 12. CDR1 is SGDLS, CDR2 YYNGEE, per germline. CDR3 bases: TGTGCCAGCAGCGAGATATCCCAGGGGGCAAGAGGAAACACCATATATTTT. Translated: CASSEISQGARGNTIYF.